This T cell receptor (beta chain) was retrieved from a study of blood T cell repertoires in COVID-19. The method was immunoSEQ multiplex PCR; TCRdb's version includes in-frame clones alone and lacks a portion of them. Here the sample spans 200,000 or so clones, around 89% being singletons. Germline V gene data show CDR1 as MNHEY and CDR2 as SVGAGI. Trimming shortened V by 2 bases and J by 4 bases, and 9 bases separated the two germline ends. This CDR3 region has 14 residues. This clone showed up just once. Sequenced material: peripheral blood. This clonotype originated in a man between 65 and 85 years old with acute or convalescent COVID-19. This chain links TRBV6-5 with TRBJ1-3, with D tentatively TRBD1 (5 bases). The CDR3 loop reads CASSYGREGNTIYF. The CDR3 nucleotides are TGTGCCAGCAGTTACGGCAGGGAAGGAAACACCATATATTTT.